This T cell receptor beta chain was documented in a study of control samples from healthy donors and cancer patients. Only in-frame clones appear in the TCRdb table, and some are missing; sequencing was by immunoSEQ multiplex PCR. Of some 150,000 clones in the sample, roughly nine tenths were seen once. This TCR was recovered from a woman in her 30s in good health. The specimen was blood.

CDR3 in amino acids: CSASSPEETQYF. The CDR3 DNA sequence: TGCAGTGCTAGTTCCCCCGAAGAGACCCAGTACTTC. The rearrangement links TRBV20-1 to TRBJ2-5; D gene ambiguous. Per the germline V gene, CDR1 is DFQATT and CDR2 is SNEGSKA (reference sequence). V lost 3 bases and J lost 3, with 8 bases in between. The CDR3 totals 12 residues.